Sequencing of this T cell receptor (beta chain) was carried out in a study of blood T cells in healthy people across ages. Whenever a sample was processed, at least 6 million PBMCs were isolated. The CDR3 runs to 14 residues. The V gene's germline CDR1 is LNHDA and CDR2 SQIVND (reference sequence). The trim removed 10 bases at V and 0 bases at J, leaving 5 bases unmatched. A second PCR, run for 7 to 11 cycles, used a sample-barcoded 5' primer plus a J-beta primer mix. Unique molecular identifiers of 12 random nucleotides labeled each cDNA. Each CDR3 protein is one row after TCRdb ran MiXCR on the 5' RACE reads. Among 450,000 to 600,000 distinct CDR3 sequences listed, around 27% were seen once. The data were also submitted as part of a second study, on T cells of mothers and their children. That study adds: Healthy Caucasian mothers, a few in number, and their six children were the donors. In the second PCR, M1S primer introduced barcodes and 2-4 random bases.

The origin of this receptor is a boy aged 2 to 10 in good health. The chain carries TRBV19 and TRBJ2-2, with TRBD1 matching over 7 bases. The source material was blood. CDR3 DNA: TGTGCCATCGCGCAGGGGGCGAACACCGGGGAGCTGTTTTTT. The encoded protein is CAIAQGANTGELFF.